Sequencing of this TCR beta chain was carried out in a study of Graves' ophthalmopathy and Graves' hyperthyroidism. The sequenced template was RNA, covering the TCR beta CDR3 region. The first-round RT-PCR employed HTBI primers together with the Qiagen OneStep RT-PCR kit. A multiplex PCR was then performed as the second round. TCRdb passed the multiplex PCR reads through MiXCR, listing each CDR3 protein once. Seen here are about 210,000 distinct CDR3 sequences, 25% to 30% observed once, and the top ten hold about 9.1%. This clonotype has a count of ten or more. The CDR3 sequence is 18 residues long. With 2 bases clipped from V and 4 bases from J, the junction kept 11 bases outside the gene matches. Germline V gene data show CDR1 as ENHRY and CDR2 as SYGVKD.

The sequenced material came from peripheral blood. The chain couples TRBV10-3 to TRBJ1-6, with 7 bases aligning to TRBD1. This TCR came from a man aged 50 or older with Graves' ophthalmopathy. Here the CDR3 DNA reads TGTGCCATCAGTGAGGAGGGGGCCTACCCACTTTATAATTCACCCCTCCACTTT. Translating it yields CAISEEGAYPLYNSPLHF.